This TCR beta chain was captured by sequencing in a study of blood T cell repertoires in COVID-19. Study details: PBMCs, B-cell-depleted T cells, or T cells were the source of the cDNA or gDNA that made up the material.

CDR1 is SGHTA, CDR2 FQGNSA, per germline. The length of the CDR3 is 15 residues. Trimming removed 5 bases at V and 0 bases at J, with 11 bases between. Authors' data handling: Amplifying reference gene primers gave estimates of nucleated cell counts. Some clones are missing from TCRdb's copy, which holds only in-frame ones; the method was immunoSEQ multiplex PCR. V and J calls plus clone size are reproduced from that table; the DNA served to infer D and trimming. The data hold 230,000 or so clones, with approximately 90% observed a single time. The count of this clone is one. Participants came from about 24 US areas, aged roughly 18 to 100 years. Clinical history reported by participants formed the basis on which cohorts were assigned.

What was sequenced was PBMCs or T cells enriched from blood (not recorded which). The clonotype comes from a woman between 40 and 55 years old with acute COVID-19. V gene TRBV7-2 combines with J gene TRBJ1-5; tentative D call: TRBD1 (6 bases). The CDR3 loop reads CASSPQGGSNQPQHF. CDR3 sequence (DNA): TGTGCCAGCAGCCCACAGGGTGGTAGCAATCAGCCCCAGCATTTT.